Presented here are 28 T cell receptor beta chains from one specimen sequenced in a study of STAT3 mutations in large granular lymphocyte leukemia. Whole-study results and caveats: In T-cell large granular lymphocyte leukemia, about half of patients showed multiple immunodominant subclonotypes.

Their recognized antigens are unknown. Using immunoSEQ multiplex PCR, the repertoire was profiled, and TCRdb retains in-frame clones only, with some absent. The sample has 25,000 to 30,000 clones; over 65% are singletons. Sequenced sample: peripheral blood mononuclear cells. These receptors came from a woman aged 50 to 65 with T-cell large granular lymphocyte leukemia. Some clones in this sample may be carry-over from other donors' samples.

The CDR3 sequence is CASSLSRGDTGELFF. The CDR3 nucleotides are TGTGCCAGCAGCTTGTCGCGGGGGGACACCGGGGAGCTGTTTTTT. The chain uses TRBV5-4 and TRBJ2-2, with 8 bases identical to TRBD2. Per germline, CDR1 SGHNT and CDR2 YYREEE (reference sequence). The CDR3 is made up of 15 amino acids. Unmatched junction bases numbered 2, after V lost 1 base and J lost 3 bases.

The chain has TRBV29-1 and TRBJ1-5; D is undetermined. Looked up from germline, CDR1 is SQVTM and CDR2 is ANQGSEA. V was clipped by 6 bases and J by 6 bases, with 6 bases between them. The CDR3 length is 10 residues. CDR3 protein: CSVPTQPQHF. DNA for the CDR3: TGCAGCGTCCCGACTCAGCCCCAGCATTTT.

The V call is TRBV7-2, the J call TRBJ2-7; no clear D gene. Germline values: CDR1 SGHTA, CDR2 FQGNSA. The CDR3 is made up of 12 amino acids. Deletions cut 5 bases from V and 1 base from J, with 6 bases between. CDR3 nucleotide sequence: TGTGCCAGCAGCCAAGATTCCTACGAGCAGTACTTC. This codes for CASSQDSYEQYF. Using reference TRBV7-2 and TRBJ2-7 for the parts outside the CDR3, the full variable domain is GAGVSQSPSNKVTEKGKDVELRCDPISGHTALYWYRQSLGQGLEFLIYFQGNSAPDKSGLPSDRFSAERTGGSVSTLTIQRTQQEDSAVYLCASSQDSYEQYFGPGTRLTVT.

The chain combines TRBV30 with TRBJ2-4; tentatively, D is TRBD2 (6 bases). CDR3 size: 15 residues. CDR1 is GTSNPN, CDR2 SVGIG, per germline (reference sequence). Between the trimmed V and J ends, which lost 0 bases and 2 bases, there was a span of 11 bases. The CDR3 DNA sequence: TGTGCCTGGAGTGTACTCGGGGGTTCCAAAAACATTCAGTACTTC. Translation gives CAWSVLGGSKNIQYF.

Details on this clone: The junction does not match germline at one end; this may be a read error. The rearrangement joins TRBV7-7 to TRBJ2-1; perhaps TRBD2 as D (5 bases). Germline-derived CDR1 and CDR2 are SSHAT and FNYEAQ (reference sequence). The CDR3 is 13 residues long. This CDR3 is CASSPSRLGEQFF. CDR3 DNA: TGTGCTAGCAGCCCTAGCCGGCTGGGTGAGCAGTTCTTC.

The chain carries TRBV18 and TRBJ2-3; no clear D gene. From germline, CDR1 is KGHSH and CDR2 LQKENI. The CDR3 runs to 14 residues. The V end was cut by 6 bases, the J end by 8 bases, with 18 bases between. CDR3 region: CASSPGPASSTQYF. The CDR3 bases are TGTGCCAGCTCCCCCGGGCCCGCCTCCAGTACGCAGTATTTT.

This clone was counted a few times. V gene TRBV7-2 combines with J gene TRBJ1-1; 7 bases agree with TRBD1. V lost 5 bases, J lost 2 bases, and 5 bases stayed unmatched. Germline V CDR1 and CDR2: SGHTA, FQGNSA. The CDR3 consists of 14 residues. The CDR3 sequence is CASSIQGRNTEAFF. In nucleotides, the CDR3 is TGTGCCAGCAGCATACAGGGGCGAAACACTGAAGCTTTCTTT.

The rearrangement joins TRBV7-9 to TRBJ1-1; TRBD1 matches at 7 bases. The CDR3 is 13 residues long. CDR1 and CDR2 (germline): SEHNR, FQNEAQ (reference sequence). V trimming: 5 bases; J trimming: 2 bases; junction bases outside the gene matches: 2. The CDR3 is CASSRQGNTEAFF. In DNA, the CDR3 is TGTGCCAGCAGCAGACAGGGTAACACTGAAGCTTTCTTT.

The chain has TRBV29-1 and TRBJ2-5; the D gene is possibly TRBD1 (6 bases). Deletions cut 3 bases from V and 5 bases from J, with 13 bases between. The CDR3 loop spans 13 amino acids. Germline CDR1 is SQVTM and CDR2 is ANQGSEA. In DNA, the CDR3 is TGCAGCGTTGAGATAACAGGGCCGGAGACCCAGTACTTC. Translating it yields CSVEITGPETQYF. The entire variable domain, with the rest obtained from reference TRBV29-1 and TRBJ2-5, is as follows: SAVISQKPSRDICQRGTSLTIQCQVDSQVTMMFWYRQQPGQSLTLIATANQGSEATYESGFVIDKFPISRPNLTFSTLTVSNMSPEDSSIYLCSVEITGPETQYFGPGTRLLVL.

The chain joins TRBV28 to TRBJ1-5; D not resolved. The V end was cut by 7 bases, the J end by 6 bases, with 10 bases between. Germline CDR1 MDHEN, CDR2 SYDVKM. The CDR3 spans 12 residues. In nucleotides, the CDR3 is TGTGCCAGCACCTTAGCAGGTCAGCCCCAGCATTTT. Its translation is CASTLAGQPQHF. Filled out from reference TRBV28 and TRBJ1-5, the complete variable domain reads DVKVTQSSRYLVKRTGEKVFLECVQDMDHENMFWYRQDPGLGLRLIYFSYDVKMKEKGDIPEGYSVSREKKERFSLILESASTNQTSMYLCASTLAGQPQHFGDGTRLSIL.

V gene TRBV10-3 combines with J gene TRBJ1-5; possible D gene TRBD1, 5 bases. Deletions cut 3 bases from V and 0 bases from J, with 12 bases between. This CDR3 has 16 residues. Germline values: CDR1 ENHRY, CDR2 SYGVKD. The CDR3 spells CAISDQGSLSNQPQHF. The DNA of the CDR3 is TGTGCCATCAGTGACCAGGGTTCCCTTAGCAATCAGCCCCAGCATTTT.

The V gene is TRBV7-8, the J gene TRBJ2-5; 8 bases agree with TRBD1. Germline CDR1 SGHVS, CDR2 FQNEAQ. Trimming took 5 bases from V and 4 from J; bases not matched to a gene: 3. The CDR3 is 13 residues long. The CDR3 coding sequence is TGTGCCAGCAGCCCGGACAGGGCAGAGACCCAGTACTTC. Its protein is CASSPDRAETQYF. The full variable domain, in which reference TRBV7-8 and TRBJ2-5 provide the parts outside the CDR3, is GAGVSQSPRYKVAKRGQDVALRCDPISGHVSLFWYQQALGQGPEFLTYFQNEAQLDKSGLPSDRFFAERPEGSVSTLKIQRTQQEDSAVYLCASSPDRAETQYFGPGTRLLVL.

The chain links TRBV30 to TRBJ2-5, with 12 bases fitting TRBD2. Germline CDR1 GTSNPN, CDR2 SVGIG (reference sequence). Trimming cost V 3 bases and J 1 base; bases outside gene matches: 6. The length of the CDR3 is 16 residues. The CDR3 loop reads CAWSGEGLAGQETQYF. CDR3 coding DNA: TGTGCCTGGAGCGGGGAGGGACTAGCGGGCCAAGAGACCCAGTACTTC.

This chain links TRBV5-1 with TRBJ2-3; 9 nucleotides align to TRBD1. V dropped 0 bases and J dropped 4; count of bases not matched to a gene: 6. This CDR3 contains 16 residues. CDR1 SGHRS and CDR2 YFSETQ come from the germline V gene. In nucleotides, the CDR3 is TGCGCCAGCAGCTTGGTTGGGACAGGGTTCCCAGATACGCAGTATTTT. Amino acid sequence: CASSLVGTGFPDTQYF.

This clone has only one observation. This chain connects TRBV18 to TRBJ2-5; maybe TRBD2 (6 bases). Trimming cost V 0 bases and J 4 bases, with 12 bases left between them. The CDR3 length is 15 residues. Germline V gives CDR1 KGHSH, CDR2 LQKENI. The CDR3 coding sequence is TGTGCCAGCTCACCACCGCGGGACTTTGGAGAGACCCAGTACTTC. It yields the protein CASSPPRDFGETQYF.

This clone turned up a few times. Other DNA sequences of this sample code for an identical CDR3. CDR3: CASSGQGAYEQYF. CDR3 coding DNA: TGTGCCAGCAGCGGACAGGGGGCCTACGAGCAGTACTTC. This chain uses TRBV9 with TRBJ2-7; 9 bases line up with TRBD1. Looked up from germline, CDR1 is SGDLS and CDR2 is YYNGEE. After removal of 3 bases from V and 2 bases from J, the junction contained 0 bases not matched to a gene. The CDR3 runs to 13 residues.

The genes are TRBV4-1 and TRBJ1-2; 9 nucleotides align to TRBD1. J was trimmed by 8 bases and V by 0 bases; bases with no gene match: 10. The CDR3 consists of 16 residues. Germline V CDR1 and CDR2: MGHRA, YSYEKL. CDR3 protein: CASSQDGTGYLGGYTF. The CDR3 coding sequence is TGCGCCAGCAGCCAAGACGGGACAGGGTACCTGGGGGGCTACACCTTC.

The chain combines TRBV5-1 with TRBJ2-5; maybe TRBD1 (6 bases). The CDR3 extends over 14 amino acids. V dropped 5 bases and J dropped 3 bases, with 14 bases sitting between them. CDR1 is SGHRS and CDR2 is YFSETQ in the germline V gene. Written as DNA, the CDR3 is TGCGCCAGCAGTAATGGTAACAGGGAAGAGACCCAGTACTTC. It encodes CASSNGNREETQYF.

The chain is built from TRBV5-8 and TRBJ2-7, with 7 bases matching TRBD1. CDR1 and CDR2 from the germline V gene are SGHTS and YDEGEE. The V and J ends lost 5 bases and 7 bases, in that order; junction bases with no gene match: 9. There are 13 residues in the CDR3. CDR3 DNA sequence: TGTGCCAGCAGGACGACAGGGAATGGAGAGCAGTACTTC. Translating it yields CASRTTGNGEQYF. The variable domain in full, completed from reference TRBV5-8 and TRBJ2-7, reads EAGVTQSPTHLIKTRGQQATLRCSPISGHTSVYWYQQALGLGLQFLLWYDEGEERNRGNFPPRFSGRQFPNYSSELNVNALELEDSALYLCASRTTGNGEQYFGPGTRLTVT.

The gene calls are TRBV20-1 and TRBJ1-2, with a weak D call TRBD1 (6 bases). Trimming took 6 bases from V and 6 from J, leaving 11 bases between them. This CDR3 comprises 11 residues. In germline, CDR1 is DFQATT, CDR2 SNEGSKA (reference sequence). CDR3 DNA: TGCAGTGCAGCAAACAGGGATGGCTACACCTTC. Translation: CSAANRDGYTF.

The CDR3 nucleotides are TGTGCCAGCAGTTATGGAGCTCCCAGTCGCGAGCAGTACTTC. Protein: CASSYGAPSREQYF. V gene TRBV6-5 combines with J gene TRBJ2-7; D is unresolved. The germline V gene encodes CDR1 MNHEY and CDR2 SVGAGI. The CDR3 sequence is 14 residues long. Trimming removed 3 bases at V and 6 bases at J, with 15 bases between.

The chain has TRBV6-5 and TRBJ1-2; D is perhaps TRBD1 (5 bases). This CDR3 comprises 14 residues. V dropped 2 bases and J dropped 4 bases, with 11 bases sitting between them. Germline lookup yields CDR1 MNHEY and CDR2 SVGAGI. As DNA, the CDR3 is TGTGCCAGCAGTTACAGCTGGGGCCCCTATGGCTACACCTTC. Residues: CASSYSWGPYGYTF.

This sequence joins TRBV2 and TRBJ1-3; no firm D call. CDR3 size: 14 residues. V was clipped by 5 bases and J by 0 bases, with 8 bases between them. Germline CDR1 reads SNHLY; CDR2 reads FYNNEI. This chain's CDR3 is CASSPQFSGNTIYF. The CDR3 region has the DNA TGTGCCAGCAGTCCACAGTTCTCTGGAAACACCATATATTTT.

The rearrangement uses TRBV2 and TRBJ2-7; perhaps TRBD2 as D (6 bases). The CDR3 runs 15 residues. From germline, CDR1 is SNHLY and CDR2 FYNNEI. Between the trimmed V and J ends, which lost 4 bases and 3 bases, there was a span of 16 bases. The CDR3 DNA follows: TGTGCCAGCAGTGTACGACTAGTCCCCTTCTACGAGCAGTACTTC. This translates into CASSVRLVPFYEQYF.

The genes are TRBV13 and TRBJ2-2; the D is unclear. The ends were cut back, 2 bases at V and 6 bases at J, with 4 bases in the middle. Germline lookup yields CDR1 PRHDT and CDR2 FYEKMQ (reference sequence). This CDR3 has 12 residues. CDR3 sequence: CASSLTAGELFF. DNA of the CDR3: TGTGCCAGCAGCTTAACGGCCGGGGAGCTGTTTTTT.

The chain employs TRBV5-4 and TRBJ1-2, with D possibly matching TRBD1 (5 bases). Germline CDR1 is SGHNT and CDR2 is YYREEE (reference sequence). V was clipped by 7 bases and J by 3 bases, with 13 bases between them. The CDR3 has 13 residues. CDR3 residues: CASGMDTYYGYTF. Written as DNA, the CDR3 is TGTGCCAGCGGCATGGACACATACTATGGCTACACCTTC.

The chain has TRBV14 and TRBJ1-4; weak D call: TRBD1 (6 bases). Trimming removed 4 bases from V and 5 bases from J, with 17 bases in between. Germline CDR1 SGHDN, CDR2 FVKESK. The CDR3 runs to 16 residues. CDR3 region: CASSLISGGANEKLFF. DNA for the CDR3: TGTGCCAGCAGCCTCATCTCCGGGGGGGCAAATGAAAAACTGTTTTTT.

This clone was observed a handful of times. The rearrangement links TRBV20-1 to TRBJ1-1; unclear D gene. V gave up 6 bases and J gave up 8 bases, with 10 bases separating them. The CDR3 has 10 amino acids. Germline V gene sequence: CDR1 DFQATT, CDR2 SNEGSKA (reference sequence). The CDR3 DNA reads TGCAGTGCCGCGGTCAGGGAAGCTTTCTTT. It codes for CSAAVREAFF.